These 9 T cell receptor beta chains were all obtained from the same sample, sequenced in a study of radiation and T cells in renal cell carcinoma. Data came from immunoSEQ multiplex PCR; TCRdb stores just in-frame clones and leaves some out. The sample lists more than 20,000 clones; 65% to 85% were seen once. Stated time point: blood 2 weeks post-SBRT. The treatment was: 15 Gy SBRT to primary tumor, nephrectomy 4 weeks later. Sequenced material: blood, taken from a patient whose treatment included radiotherapy and nephrectomy. The receptors were gathered from a man between 60 and 75 years old with renal cell carcinoma.

This clone turned up a few times. The CDR3 region is CASSPSRGDTIYF. The CDR3 DNA reads TGTGCCAGCTCACCTTCCAGGGGAGACACCATATATTTT. The gene calls are TRBV18 and TRBJ1-3; possible D gene TRBD1, 6 bases. Trimming shortened V by 3 bases and J by 8 bases, and 11 bases separated the two germline ends. Germline V CDR1 and CDR2: KGHSH, LQKENI. The CDR3 is 13 amino acids.

This clone was recorded once. The V call is TRBV7-2, the J call TRBJ2-1, with D possibly TRBD1 on 7 matching bases. The germline V gene has CDR1 SGHTA and CDR2 FQGNSA. V lost 5 bases and J lost 11, with 28 bases in between. This CDR3 spans 17 amino acids. The CDR3 is CASSPGLFSRTGPKQFF. In nucleotides, the CDR3 is TGTGCCAGCAGCCCCGGACTATTTTCTCGGACAGGACCTAAGCAGTTCTTC.

The V call is TRBV7-8, the J call TRBJ2-5; TRBD1 or TRBD2 may be the D gene (5 bases each). The CDR3 is made up of 14 amino acids. CDR1 and CDR2 from the germline V gene are SGHVS and FQNEAQ. Trimming left V 3 bases short and J 2 bases short, with 10 bases between. The CDR3 DNA reads as TGTGCCAGCAGCTTGGGGACGGTACAAGAGACCCAGTACTTC. Its protein product is CASSLGTVQETQYF.

This clone showed up just once. The chain's CDR3 is CASSPTRLAGEGEQYF. CDR3 nucleotide sequence: TGTGCCAGCAGTCCAACTCGACTAGCGGGAGAGGGCGAGCAGTACTTC. The V and J genes are TRBV28 and TRBJ2-7; 12 bases are a match to TRBD2. J was trimmed by 6 bases and V by 5 bases; bases with no gene match: 11. The CDR3 totals 16 residues. The germline V gene has CDR1 MDHEN and CDR2 SYDVKM. The full variable domain, in which reference TRBV28 and TRBJ2-7 provide the parts outside the CDR3, is DVKVTQSSRYLVKRTGEKVFLECVQDMDHENMFWYRQDPGLGLRLIYFSYDVKMKEKGDIPEGYSVSREKKERFSLILESASTNQTSMYLCASSPTRLAGEGEQYFGPGTRLTVT.

This clone was picked up one time. This chain connects TRBV20-1 to TRBJ2-2; D is uncertain. With 6 bases removed from V and 5 bases from J, the gap between germline ends came to 7 bases. The length of the CDR3 is 11 residues. Looked up from germline, CDR1 is DFQATT and CDR2 is SNEGSKA (reference sequence). Here the CDR3 reads CSAWGTGELFF. As DNA, the CDR3 is TGCAGTGCATGGGGAACCGGGGAGCTGTTTTTT.

The rearrangement joins TRBV7-2 to TRBJ1-5; D remains unclear. The CDR3 consists of 14 residues. Trimming took off 5 bases at V and 5 bases at J, with 13 bases between the two ends. Germline-derived CDR1 and CDR2 are SGHTA and FQGNSA. CDR3 sequence reads: CASSRSAPDQPQHF. The CDR3 nucleotides read TGTGCCAGCAGCCGGAGCGCGCCTGATCAGCCCCAGCATTTT.

The rearrangement uses TRBV6-1 and TRBJ1-4; D call uncertain. V was cut by 5 bases and J by 7 bases, with 5 bases left in between. CDR3 length: 11 residues. The germline CDR1 and CDR2 sequences are MNHNS and SASEGT. The CDR3 DNA is TGTGCCAGCAGTTTTAGTGAAAAACTGTTTTTT. This codes for CASSFSEKLFF.

With respect to this clone: The same CDR3 is also encoded by other DNA sequences in this sample. The chain is built from TRBV5-5 and TRBJ1-1; the D is unclear. This CDR3 has 15 amino acids. The germline V gene has CDR1 SGHKS and CDR2 YYEKEE (reference sequence). The ends were cut back, 6 bases at V and 6 bases at J, with 21 bases in the middle. CDR3 DNA sequence: TGTGCCAGCACCCTGAAGAGAGCCCCCGTAGCTGAAGCTTTCTTT. It encodes CASTLKRAPVAEAFF.

This chain uses TRBV10-3 with TRBJ2-7; D is unresolved. The CDR3 totals 15 residues. The V and J ends lost 6 bases and 2 bases respectively, with 17 bases between them. Germline values: CDR1 ENHRY, CDR2 SYGVKD. This CDR3 is CAISEPTTLTYEQYF. CDR3 sequence (DNA): TGTGCCATCAGCGAACCTACCACGCTTACCTACGAGCAGTACTTC.